One and the same sample provided the 8 T cell receptor beta chains below, sequenced in a study of blood T cell repertoires in COVID-19. Assay used: immunoSEQ multiplex PCR; TCRdb lists only in-frame clones, some missing. The table has around 120,000 clones, around 90% seen once. Sequenced input: peripheral blood. These receptors all come from a human donor in a cohort sampled during active COVID-19.

The gene calls are TRBV11-2 and TRBJ2-5; 8 bases fit TRBD2. V lost 7 bases to trimming and J lost 5 bases; unmatched junction nucleotides: 12. The CDR3 runs to 15 residues. Germline V gene sequence: CDR1 SGHAT, CDR2 FQNNGV. DNA of the CDR3: TGTGCCAGCATCGTACGGCGGGGGGTCAAGGAGACCCAGTACTTC. Translating it yields CASIVRRGVKETQYF.

This chain uses TRBV3-1 (or the pseudogene TRBV3-2) with TRBJ1-1, with D perhaps matching TRBD1 (6 bases). The CDR3 consists of 13 residues. Germline V gives CDR1 LGHDT, CDR2 YNNKEL (reference sequence). V lost 7 bases to trimming and J lost 1 base, with 10 bases between them. Here the CDR3 reads CASKMTGNTEAFF. The CDR3 region has the DNA TGTGCCAGCAAGATGACAGGGAACACTGAAGCTTTCTTT.

The CDR3 spells CASSIRTSGRANGELFF. The CDR3 DNA reads TGTGCCAGCAGCATTCGTACTAGCGGGAGGGCCAACGGGGAGCTGTTTTTT. The chain joins TRBV14 to TRBJ2-2; the match to TRBD2 covers 13 bases. The length of the CDR3 is 17 residues. Germline V gives CDR1 SGHDN, CDR2 FVKESK. Trimming removed 5 bases from V and 7 bases from J; junction bases left unmatched: 10.

This rearrangement joins TRBV3-1 (or the pseudogene TRBV3-2) to TRBJ2-1, with 11 nucleotides matching TRBD2. The J segment lost 6 bases and the V segment lost 6 bases, leaving 10 bases of the junction unmatched. Germline V gene data show CDR1 as LGHDT and CDR2 as YNNKEL (reference sequence). This CDR3 region has 16 residues. DNA of the CDR3: TGTGCCAGCAGACACTCCGGGACTAGCGGAAGCAATGAGCAGTTCTTC. Protein: CASRHSGTSGSNEQFF.

CDR3 region: CASSIQRGGTDTQYF. The CDR3 coding sequence is TGTGCCAGTAGTATTCAGCGGGGGGGCACAGATACGCAGTATTTT. The chain combines TRBV19 with TRBJ2-3; 9 bases line up with TRBD2. Germline V CDR1 and CDR2: LNHDA, SQIVND (reference sequence). The CDR3 is 15 residues long. Losses at the gene ends were 3 bases for V and 1 base for J; bases not matched to a gene: 2.

The V and J genes are TRBV7-9 and TRBJ2-3; TRBD2 agrees at 11 bases. V gave up 10 bases and J gave up 3 bases; unmatched junction bases: 3. The CDR3 is 13 residues long. In germline, CDR1 is SEHNR, CDR2 FQNEAQ (reference sequence). This CDR3 is CAIRTSGTDTQYF. The CDR3 region has the DNA TGTGCCATCCGGACTAGCGGGACAGATACGCAGTATTTT.

The chain is built from TRBV28 and TRBJ1-3; tentative D call: TRBD1 (5 bases). This CDR3 has 12 residues. Per the germline V gene, CDR1 is MDHEN and CDR2 is SYDVKM. Between the trimmed V and J ends, which lost 4 bases and 7 bases, there was a span of 8 bases. CDR3 nucleotides: TGTGCCAGCAGTTATGGGGGGAACACCATATATTTT. Translating gives CASSYGGNTIYF.

The rearrangement links TRBV27 to TRBJ1-6; D remains unclear. This CDR3 region has 12 residues. The V and J ends lost 6 bases and 8 bases respectively, with 8 bases between them. Germline loops: CDR1 MNHEY, CDR2 SMNVEV (reference sequence). The CDR3 DNA is TGTGCCAGCAGGAGGGCTGATTCACCCCTCCACTTT. It yields the protein CASRRADSPLHF.